Sequencing of this TCR beta chain was carried out in a study of long-term antiretroviral therapy in people with HIV. The run of the v3.0 immunoSEQ assay was at survey level. Produced via immunoSEQ multiplex PCR; TCRdb's table is partial and in-frame only. The sample includes about 16,000 clones, approximately 75% of them seen just once. This TCR derives from a woman aged 50 to 60 with HIV. The sample here was unsorted PBMCs, taken 1.5 years before starting antiretroviral therapy.

As DNA, the CDR3 is TGTGCCAGCAGCCGGAAAAGCGGGGGTTACAATGAGCAGTTCTTC. Translation gives CASSRKSGGYNEQFF. The rearrangement uses TRBV6-5 and TRBJ2-1, with 8 bases identical to TRBD2. This CDR3 has 15 amino acids. J lost 4 bases, V lost 6 bases, and 8 bases had no gene match. Germline CDR1 and CDR2: MNHEY and SVGAGI.